This T cell receptor beta chain is drawn from a study of cytomegalovirus exposure and HLA in healthy donors. Turning to the study itself: The roughly 670 first-cohort repertoires shared a platform with the 120 or so validation repertoires, as reported in a later analysis. Findings and caveats of the study: Among TCR beta chains, those listed as cytomegalovirus-associated numbered over 150. Rare TCR sequences dominated, though some public TCRs recurred in many donors. Per published reports, the classifier diagnosed cytomegalovirus status with high specificity and sensitivity.

The CDR3 runs to 14 residues. Germline CDR1 is MGHRA and CDR2 is YSYEKL. V was shortened by 0 bases and J by 4 bases, with 7 bases between the two germline ends. Remarks on this clone: Antigen unknown.

The assay was immunoSEQ multiplex PCR, and TCRdb's table has in-frame clones only and misses some. The sample consists of 50,000 to 80,000 clones, 85% to 95% of them appearing once. The sequence came from a young woman in good health and CMV-seropositive. This chain uses TRBV4-1 with TRBJ2-1, with unresolved D. What was sequenced was PBMCs. The CDR3 is CASSQDSPYNEQFF. The DNA for the CDR3 is TGCGCCAGCAGCCAAGATTCCCCGTACAATGAGCAGTTCTTC.